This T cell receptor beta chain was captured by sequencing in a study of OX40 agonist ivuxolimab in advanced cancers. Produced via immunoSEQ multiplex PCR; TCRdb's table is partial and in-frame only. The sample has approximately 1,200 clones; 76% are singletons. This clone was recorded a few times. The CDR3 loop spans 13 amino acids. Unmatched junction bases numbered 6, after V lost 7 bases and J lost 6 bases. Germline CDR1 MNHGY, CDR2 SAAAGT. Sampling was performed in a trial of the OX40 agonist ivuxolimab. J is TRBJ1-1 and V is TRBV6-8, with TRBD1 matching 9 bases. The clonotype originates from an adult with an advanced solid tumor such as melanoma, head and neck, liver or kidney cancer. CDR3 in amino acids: CASTTDRGAEAFF. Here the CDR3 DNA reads TGTGCCAGCACCACGGACAGGGGTGCTGAAGCTTTCTTT.